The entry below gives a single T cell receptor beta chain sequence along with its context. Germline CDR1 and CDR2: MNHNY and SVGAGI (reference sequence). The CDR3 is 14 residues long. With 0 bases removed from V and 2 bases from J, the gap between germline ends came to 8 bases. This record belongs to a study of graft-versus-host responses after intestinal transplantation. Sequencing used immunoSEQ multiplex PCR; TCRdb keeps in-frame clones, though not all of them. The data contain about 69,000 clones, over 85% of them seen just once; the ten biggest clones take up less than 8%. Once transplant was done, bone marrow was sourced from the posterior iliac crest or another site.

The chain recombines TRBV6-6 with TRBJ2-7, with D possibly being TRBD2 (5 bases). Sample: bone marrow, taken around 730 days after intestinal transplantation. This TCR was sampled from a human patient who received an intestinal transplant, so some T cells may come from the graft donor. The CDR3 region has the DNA TGTGCCAGCAGTTACTCGATGGAGGCCTACGAGCAGTACTTC. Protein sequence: CASSYSMEAYEQYF.